The clone carrying this T cell receptor beta chain was observed a few times. This entry is derived from a study of T-cell reconstitution after alpha-beta-depleted transplantation in children. Preparation of the TCRbeta library used unique molecular identifiers. TCRdb reanalysed the PCR reads using MiXCR and keeps one entry per CDR3 protein. The top ten hold about 14% of the sample, which has around 96,000 distinct CDR3 sequences, roughly an eighth seen once. CDR1 and CDR2 from the germline V gene are SGHDT and YYEEEE. This CDR3 spans 13 amino acids. V gave up 4 bases and J gave up 7 bases, with 9 bases separating them.

The clonotype originates from a human donor who donated a stem cell graft to a child with inherited bone marrow failure. Sequencing was performed on PBMCs from the stem cell graft donor, taken from the stem cell graft. The rearrangement uses TRBV5-6 and TRBJ1-6, with D tentatively TRBD1 (5 bases). The CDR3 region has the DNA TGTGCCAGCAGCCCCGGGGGGAATTCACCCCTCCACTTT. Translation: CASSPGGNSPLHF.